This TCR beta chain was found in a study of regulatory T cells in long-lasting Graves disease. Assembly of TCR beta libraries relied on iRepertoire HTBI primers together with Arm-PCR of CDR3 regions. TCRdb re-derived calls from the multiplex PCR reads in MiXCR, one entry per CDR3 protein. This sample has roughly 470,000 distinct CDR3 sequences, with less than 25% found just once. Regarding time point: persistent/refractory GD, antithyroid drugs over 5 years with positive TRAb. Preparation of the TCR library used RNA extracted from PBMCs. The specimen comprised peripheral blood mononuclear cells (PBMCs), sampled when the disease was refractory, from a patient treated with antithyroid drugs. The TCR sequence derives from a female donor with Graves disease.

This chain's CDR3 is CAWERGPFGYTF. DNA of the CDR3: TGTGCCTGGGAGAGAGGGCCCTTTGGCTACACCTTC. This sequence joins TRBV30 and TRBJ1-2; D unclear. Trimming shortened V by 5 bases and J by 7 bases, and 14 bases separated the two germline ends. CDR3 length equals 12 residues. CDR1 is GTSNPN, CDR2 SVGIG, per germline (reference sequence).